A selection of T cell receptor beta chains follows, all from one sample in a study of T cell repertoires in cytomegalovirus infection. MiXCR, applied by TCRdb to the reads, yields one record per CDR3 protein. The table records around 740,000 distinct CDR3 sequences, 35% of them present only once. The source material was PBMCs. These receptors came from a human donor in good health (CMV status not recorded). Some clones in this sample may be carry-over from other donors' samples. The CDR3 runs from the conserved cysteine through the conserved F or W. D genes are given only for firm matches. Expanded clones get a size class; other rows say once, few or many, or leave the size out.

v_gene: TRBV7-9
d_gene: -
j_gene: TRBJ1-6
len: 16
abundance: few
CDR3aa: CASSPIVALGETPLHF
CDR3nt: TGTGCCAGCAGCCCCATCGTGGCACTTGGTGAGACACCCCTCCACTTT

v_gene: TRBV14
d_gene: TRBD1
j_gene: TRBJ2-1
len: 17
abundance: -
CDR3aa: CASSPPPGTEIPLTQFF
CDR3nt: TGTGCCAGCAGCCCACCCCCCGGGACAGAGATACCTTTGACGCAGTTCTTC

v_gene: TRBV19
d_gene: -
j_gene: TRBJ1-4
len: 16
abundance: -
CDR3aa: CASSIPMVATNEKLFF
CDR3nt: TGTGCCAGTAGTATCCCTATGGTTGCAACTAATGAAAAACTGTTTTTT

v_gene: TRBV7-2
d_gene: -
j_gene: TRBJ1-2
len: 13
abundance: -
CDR3aa: CASSLGEGHGYTF
CDR3nt: TGTGCCAGCAGCCTGGGGGAGGGGCATGGCTACACCTTC

v_gene: TRBV6-6
d_gene: -
j_gene: TRBJ2-1
len: 15
abundance: few
CDR3aa: CASSYGWGAGNEQFF
CDR3nt: TGTGCCAGCAGTTACGGATGGGGGGCGGGAAATGAGCAGTTCTTC

v_gene: TRBV15
d_gene: -
j_gene: TRBJ1-5
len: 14
abundance: -
CDR3aa: CSTSSGHGNQPQHF
CDR3nt: TGTTCCACCAGCTCGGGGCACGGCAATCAGCCCCAGCATTTT

v_gene: TRBV5-1
d_gene: -
j_gene: TRBJ2-7
len: 16
abundance: -
CDR3aa: CASRDGGGNPPYEQYF
CDR3nt: TGCGCCAGCAGAGATGGGGGTGGCAATCCGCCCTACGAGCAGTACTTC

v_gene: TRBV28
d_gene: TRBD2
j_gene: TRBJ2-5
len: 17
abundance: few
CDR3aa: CASSLFRAGTFQETQYF
CDR3nt: TGTGCCAGCAGTTTATTCCGAGCGGGGACGTTCCAAGAGACCCAGTACTTC

v_gene: TRBV6-6
d_gene: -
j_gene: TRBJ1-2
len: 13
abundance: many
CDR3aa: CASSFGTNYGYTF
CDR3nt: TGTGCCAGCAGCTTCGGGACAAACTATGGCTACACCTTC

v_gene: TRBV7-2
d_gene: TRBD2
j_gene: TRBJ2-7
len: 15
abundance: many
CDR3aa: CASSLTASGTYEQYF
CDR3nt: TGTGCCAGCAGCCTAACCGCTAGCGGCACATACGAGCAGTACTTC

v_gene: TRBV6-1
d_gene: -
j_gene: TRBJ2-3
len: 13
abundance: few
CDR3aa: CATNRGGTDTQYF
CDR3nt: TGTGCCACCAATAGAGGGGGCACAGATACGCAGTATTTT

v_gene: TRBV4-1
d_gene: -
j_gene: TRBJ1-6
len: 15
abundance: few
CDR3aa: CASSRTPRRASPLHF
CDR3nt: TGCGCCAGCAGCCGAACCCCAAGGCGAGCCTCACCCCTCCACTTT

v_gene: TRBV7-8
d_gene: TRBD2
j_gene: TRBJ2-5
len: 15
abundance: many
CDR3aa: CASSSTSGRQETQYF
CDR3nt: TGTGCCAGCAGCTCGACTAGCGGGAGGCAAGAGACCCAGTACTTC

v_gene: TRBV7-9
d_gene: -
j_gene: TRBJ2-2
len: 13
abundance: many
CDR3aa: CASSSQGSGELFF
CDR3nt: TGTGCCAGCAGCTCACAGGGTTCCGGGGAGCTGTTTTTT

v_gene: TRBV12-3/TRBV12-4
d_gene: -
j_gene: TRBJ2-7
len: 15
abundance: few
CDR3aa: CASSPLVQGNYEQYF
CDR3nt: TGTGCCAGCAGTCCTTTAGTTCAGGGAAACTACGAGCAGTACTTC

v_gene: TRBV6-6
d_gene: TRBD2
j_gene: TRBJ2-5
len: 16
abundance: -
CDR3aa: CASSYTSGRKVETQYF
CDR3nt: TGTGCCAGCAGTTACACTAGCGGGAGAAAAGTGGAGACCCAGTACTTC

v_gene: TRBV28
d_gene: -
j_gene: TRBJ2-7
len: 17
abundance: -
CDR3aa: CASSTPRTTFVTYEQYF
CDR3nt: TGTGCCAGCAGCACCCCTCGGACCACCTTTGTAACCTACGAGCAGTACTTC

v_gene: TRBV6-2/TRBV6-3
d_gene: TRBD1
j_gene: TRBJ2-2
len: 15
abundance: -
CDR3aa: CASALPRTGGGELFF
CDR3nt: TGTGCCAGCGCCCTGCCCAGGACAGGGGGCGGGGAGCTGTTTTTT

v_gene: TRBV6-1
d_gene: -
j_gene: TRBJ1-1
len: 15
abundance: few
CDR3aa: CASTYDRTMNTEAFF
CDR3nt: TGTGCCAGCACCTACGACAGAACCATGAACACTGAAGCTTTCTTT

v_gene: TRBV6-2/TRBV6-3
d_gene: -
j_gene: TRBJ2-2
len: 19
abundance: -
CDR3aa: CASAPPRGRQATNTGELFF
CDR3nt: TGTGCCAGTGCCCCGCCAAGAGGGAGACAGGCCACCAACACCGGGGAGCTGTTTTTT

v_gene: TRBV5-1
d_gene: TRBD2
j_gene: TRBJ2-1
len: 17
abundance: -
CDR3aa: CASSLTSGYSSYNEQFF
CDR3nt: TGCGCCAGCAGCTTGACTAGCGGGTATAGCTCCTACAATGAGCAGTTCTTC

v_gene: TRBV6-8
d_gene: -
j_gene: TRBJ1-2
len: 13
abundance: -
CDR3aa: CASSTMSTYGYTF
CDR3nt: TGTGCCAGCAGTACAATGAGTACCTATGGCTACACCTTC

v_gene: TRBV5-4
d_gene: -
j_gene: TRBJ1-2
len: 15
abundance: -
CDR3aa: CASSLGHPIVYGYTF
CDR3nt: TGTGCCAGCAGCTTGGGACATCCGATCGTCTATGGCTACACCTTC

v_gene: TRBV19
d_gene: TRBD1
j_gene: TRBJ2-4
len: 14
abundance: -
CDR3aa: CASSKQQGIDIQYF
CDR3nt: TGTGCCAGTAGTAAGCAACAGGGGATAGACATTCAGTACTTC

v_gene: TRBV10-3
d_gene: TRBD1
j_gene: TRBJ2-3
len: 15
abundance: -
CDR3aa: CAIRGDSTSTDTQYF
CDR3nt: TGTGCCATCAGGGGGGACAGCACTAGCACAGATACGCAGTATTTT

v_gene: TRBV2
d_gene: -
j_gene: TRBJ2-1
len: 13
abundance: -
CDR3aa: CASNLVSYNEQFF
CDR3nt: TGTGCCAGCAATCTGGTGTCCTACAATGAGCAGTTCTTC

v_gene: TRBV7-2
d_gene: TRBD2
j_gene: TRBJ2-5
len: 16
abundance: -
CDR3aa: CASSLELAGYQETQYF
CDR3nt: TGTGCCAGCAGCTTAGAGCTAGCGGGGTACCAAGAGACCCAGTACTTC

v_gene: TRBV27
d_gene: -
j_gene: TRBJ1-2
len: 14
abundance: -
CDR3aa: CASSSRSLRNGYTF
CDR3nt: TGTGCCAGCAGTTCTAGAAGTCTGCGAAACGGCTACACCTTC

v_gene: TRBV6-5
d_gene: TRBD2
j_gene: TRBJ2-7
len: 18
abundance: -
CDR3aa: CASSYSTPGLADTYEQYF
CDR3nt: TGTGCCAGCAGTTACTCGACGCCGGGACTAGCGGATACCTACGAGCAGTACTTC

v_gene: TRBV7-9
d_gene: -
j_gene: TRBJ1-2
len: 16
abundance: once
CDR3aa: CASSPKGLMGFGGYTF
CDR3nt: TGTGCCAGCAGCCCCAAGGGGCTAATGGGGTTTGGTGGCTACACCTTC

v_gene: TRBV28
d_gene: -
j_gene: TRBJ1-2
len: 14
abundance: -
CDR3aa: CASSRNGRPVGYTF
CDR3nt: TGTGCCAGCAGCCGTAACGGGCGCCCGGTGGGCTACACCTTC

v_gene: TRBV7-9
d_gene: -
j_gene: TRBJ2-1
len: 15
abundance: -
CDR3aa: CASSRTGGRYNEQFF
CDR3nt: TGTGCCAGCAGCCGCACTGGGGGCCGGTACAATGAGCAGTTCTTC

v_gene: TRBV7-6
d_gene: -
j_gene: TRBJ1-6
len: 17
abundance: few
CDR3aa: CASSLASTGPRDSPLHF
CDR3nt: TGTGCCAGCAGCTTAGCGTCCACAGGGCCGCGGGATTCACCCCTCCACTTT

v_gene: TRBV7-2
d_gene: -
j_gene: TRBJ1-5
len: 15
abundance: -
CDR3aa: CASSLSGKSNQPQHF
CDR3nt: TGTGCCAGCAGCTTATCCGGGAAGAGCAATCAGCCCCAGCATTTT

v_gene: TRBV4-2
d_gene: TRBD1
j_gene: TRBJ2-7
len: 14
abundance: -
CDR3aa: CASSQRDRTYEQYF
CDR3nt: TGTGCCAGCAGCCAAAGGGACAGGACCTACGAGCAGTACTTC

v_gene: TRBV6-1
d_gene: TRBD1
j_gene: TRBJ1-2
len: 15
abundance: few
CDR3aa: CASSWTGKGQYGYTF
CDR3nt: TGTGCCAGCAGCTGGACAGGAAAGGGCCAATATGGCTACACCTTC